This TCR beta chain originates from a study of T cells in localized non-small cell lung cancer. The CDR3 covers 15 residues. V gave up 1 base and J gave up 9 bases; unmatched junction bases: 7. CDR1 is SGHAT, CDR2 FQDESV, per germline (reference sequence). Sequencing used immunoSEQ multiplex PCR; TCRdb keeps in-frame clones, though not all of them. This repertoire shows approximately 1,000 clones, 36% found once; its top ten account for over 11%. This receptor was obtained from a man aged 40 to 70 with stage III lung adenocarcinoma. V gene TRBV11-1 combines with J gene TRBJ2-1; 9 bases align to TRBD2. The sample in question was normal lung tissue next to the tumor, obtained before any cancer treatment. The CDR3 here is CASSLGGGALGEQFF. The CDR3 region has the DNA TGTGCCAGCAGCTTAGGCGGGGGGGCCCTAGGTGAGCAGTTCTTC.